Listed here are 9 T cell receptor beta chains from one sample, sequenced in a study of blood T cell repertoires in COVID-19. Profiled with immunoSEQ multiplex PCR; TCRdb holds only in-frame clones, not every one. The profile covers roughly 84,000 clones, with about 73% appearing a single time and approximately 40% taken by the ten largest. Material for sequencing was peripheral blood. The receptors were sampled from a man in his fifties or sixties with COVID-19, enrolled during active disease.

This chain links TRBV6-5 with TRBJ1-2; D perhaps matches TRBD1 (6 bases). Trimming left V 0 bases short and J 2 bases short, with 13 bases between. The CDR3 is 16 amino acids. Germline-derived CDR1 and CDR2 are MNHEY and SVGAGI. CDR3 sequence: CASSYSGTGINYGYTF. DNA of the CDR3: TGTGCCAGCAGTTACTCGGGAACAGGGATCAACTATGGCTACACCTTC.

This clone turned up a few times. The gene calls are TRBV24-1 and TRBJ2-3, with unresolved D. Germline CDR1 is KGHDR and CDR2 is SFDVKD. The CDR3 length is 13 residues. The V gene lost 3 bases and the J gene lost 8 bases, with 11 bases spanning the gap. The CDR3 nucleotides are TGTGCCACCAGTGATCCTCTAAGCGCTACGCAGTATTTT. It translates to CATSDPLSATQYF.

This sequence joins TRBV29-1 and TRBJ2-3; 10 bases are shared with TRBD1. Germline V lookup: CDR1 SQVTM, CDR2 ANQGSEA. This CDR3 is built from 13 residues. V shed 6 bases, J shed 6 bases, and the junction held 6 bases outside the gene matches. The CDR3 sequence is CSVGQGVSDTQYF. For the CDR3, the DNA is TGCAGCGTAGGACAGGGGGTGAGTGATACGCAGTATTTT.

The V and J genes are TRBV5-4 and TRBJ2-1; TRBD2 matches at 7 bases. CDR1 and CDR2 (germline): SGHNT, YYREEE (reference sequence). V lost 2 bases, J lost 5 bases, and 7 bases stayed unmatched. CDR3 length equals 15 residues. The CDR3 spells CASSLTAGRDNEQFF. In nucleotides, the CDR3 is TGTGCCAGCAGCTTAACAGCGGGGAGAGACAATGAGCAGTTCTTC.

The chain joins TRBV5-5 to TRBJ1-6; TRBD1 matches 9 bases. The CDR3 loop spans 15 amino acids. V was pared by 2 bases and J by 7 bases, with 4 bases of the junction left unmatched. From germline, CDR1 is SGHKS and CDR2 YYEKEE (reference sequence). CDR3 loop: CASSFDRGMNSPLHF. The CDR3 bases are TGTGCCAGCAGCTTCGACAGGGGGATGAATTCACCCCTCCACTTT.

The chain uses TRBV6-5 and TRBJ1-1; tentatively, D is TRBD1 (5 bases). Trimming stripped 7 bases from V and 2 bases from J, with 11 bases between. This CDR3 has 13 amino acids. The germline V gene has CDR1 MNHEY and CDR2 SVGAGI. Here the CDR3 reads CASTTTVNTEAFF. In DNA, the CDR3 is TGTGCCAGCACCACGACAGTTAACACTGAAGCTTTCTTT.

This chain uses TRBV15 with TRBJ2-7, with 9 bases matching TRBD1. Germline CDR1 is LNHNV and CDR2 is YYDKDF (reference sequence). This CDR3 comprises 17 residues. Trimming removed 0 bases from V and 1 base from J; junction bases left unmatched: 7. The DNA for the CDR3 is TGTGCCACCAGCAGAGAGAGGGTAGGACAGGGGTCCTACGAGCAGTACTTC. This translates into CATSRERVGQGSYEQYF.

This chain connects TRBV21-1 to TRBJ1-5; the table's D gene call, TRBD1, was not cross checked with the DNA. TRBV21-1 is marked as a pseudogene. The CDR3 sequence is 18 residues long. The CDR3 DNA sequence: TGTGCCAGCATCTCCGGGCAGGGGGAAAGATGTGGCAATCAGCCCCAGCATTTT. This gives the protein CASISGQGERCGNQPQHF.

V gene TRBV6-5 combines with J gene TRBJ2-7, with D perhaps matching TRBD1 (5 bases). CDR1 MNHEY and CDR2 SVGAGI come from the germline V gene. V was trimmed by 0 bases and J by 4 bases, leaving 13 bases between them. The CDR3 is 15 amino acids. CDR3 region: CASSYSQGGWYEQYF. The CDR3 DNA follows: TGTGCCAGCAGTTACTCCCAGGGCGGTTGGTACGAGCAGTACTTC.